This entry describes one TCR beta chain. Its antigen is still unknown. The CDR3 covers 19 residues. The germline CDR1 and CDR2 sequences are MDHEN and SYDVKM. After removal of 3 bases from V and 5 bases from J, the junction contained 21 bases not matched to a gene. This entry comes from a study of cytomegalovirus exposure and HLA in healthy donors. As for the study in general: It was reported in a later analysis that the same platform had been used for the approximately 120 validation repertoires as for the roughly 710 first-cohort repertoires. Study results and caveats: Usually a TCR sequence was rare, but some public TCRs were found in many donors. Subsequent analysis of the approximately 110 validation repertoires found a tendency for first-cohort TCR clusters to co-occur. The listing of 150 to 200 TCR beta chains classed them as cytomegalovirus-associated.

The protocol was immunoSEQ multiplex PCR, while the TCRdb copy is restricted to in-frame clones and leaves out a portion. The repertoire holds about 56,000 clones, with 90% to 95% as singletons. The rearrangement uses TRBV28 and TRBJ1-2; 7 nucleotides align to TRBD1. The specimen sequenced was PBMCs. The clonotype originates from a man younger than 35 in good health and CMV-seronegative. CDR3 protein: CASSLPRLPGTGQLYGYTF. DNA for the CDR3: TGTGCCAGCAGTTTGCCTCGACTCCCCGGTACGGGACAGCTGTATGGCTACACCTTC.